This T cell receptor (beta chain) was identified during a study of cytomegalovirus exposure and HLA in healthy donors. The overall study: Early release data held tens of millions of unique TCRs from HLA-typed donors. Overall study findings and caveats: A few chains linked to CMV were shown in vitro to be specific for CMV antigens. As a later analysis showed, a missense DCLRE1C variant was linked to trimming of TCR beta V- and J-genes.

Researchers ran the PCR with 60 Vbeta and 13 Jbeta primers. TCRdb's copy holds only in-frame clones and misses some; the assay was immunoSEQ multiplex PCR. The table lists around 100,000 clones. On this clone: The antigen remains undetermined.

This TCR came from a man aged 50 or older in good health and CMV-seronegative. The sequencing input was PBMCs.

CDR3 residues: CASTLILADTGELFF. The CDR3 DNA follows: TGTGCCAGCACCTTAATCCTAGCGGACACCGGGGAGCTGTTTTTT. This chain uses TRBV6-1 with TRBJ2-2, with 7 bases that match TRBD2. From germline, CDR1 is MNHNS and CDR2 SASEGT. The CDR3 extends over 15 amino acids. J was trimmed by 3 bases and V by 7 bases; bases with no gene match: 8.